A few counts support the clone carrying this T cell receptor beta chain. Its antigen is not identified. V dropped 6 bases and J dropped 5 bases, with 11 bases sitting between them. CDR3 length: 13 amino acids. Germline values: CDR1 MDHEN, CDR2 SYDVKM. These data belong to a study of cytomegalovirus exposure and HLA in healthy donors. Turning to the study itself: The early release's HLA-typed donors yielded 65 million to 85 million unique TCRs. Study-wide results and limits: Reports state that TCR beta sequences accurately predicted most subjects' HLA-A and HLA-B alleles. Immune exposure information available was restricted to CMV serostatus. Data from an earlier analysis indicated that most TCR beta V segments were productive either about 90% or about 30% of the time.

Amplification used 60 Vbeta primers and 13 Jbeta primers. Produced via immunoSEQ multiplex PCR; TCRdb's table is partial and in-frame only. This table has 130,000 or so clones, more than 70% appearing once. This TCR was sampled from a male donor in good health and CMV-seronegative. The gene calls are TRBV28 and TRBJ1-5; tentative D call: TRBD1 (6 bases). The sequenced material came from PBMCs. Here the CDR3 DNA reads TGTGCCAGCAGGGAGGGGGGGGATCAGCCCCAGCATTTT. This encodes CASREGGDQPQHF.